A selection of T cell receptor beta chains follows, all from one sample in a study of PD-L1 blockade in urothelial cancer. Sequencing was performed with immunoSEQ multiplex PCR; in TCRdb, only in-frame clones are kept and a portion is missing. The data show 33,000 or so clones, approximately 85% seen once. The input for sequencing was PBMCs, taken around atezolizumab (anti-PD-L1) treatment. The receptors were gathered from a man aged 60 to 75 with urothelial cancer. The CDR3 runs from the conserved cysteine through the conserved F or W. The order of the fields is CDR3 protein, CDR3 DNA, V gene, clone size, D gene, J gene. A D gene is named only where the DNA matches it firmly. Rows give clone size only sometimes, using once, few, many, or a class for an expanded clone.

CDR3: CASSDQYGYEQYF
DNA: TGTGCCAGCAGTGATCAGTATGGTTACGAGCAGTACTTC
V: TRBV2
size: once
D: -
J: TRBJ2-7

CDR3: CASQGISYEQYF
DNA: TGTGCCAGCCAGGGGATCTCATACGAGCAGTACTTC
V: TRBV6-1
size: -
D: -
J: TRBJ2-7

CDR3: CASSPGQGRETQYF
DNA: TGCGCCAGCAGTCCCGGACAGGGAAGAGAGACCCAGTACTTC
V: TRBV5-1
size: -
D: TRBD1
J: TRBJ2-5

CDR3: CASTPGGGLAVHEQFF
DNA: TGTGCCAGCACCCCGGGGGGGGGACTAGCTGTCCATGAGCAGTTCTTC
V: TRBV9
size: -
D: TRBD2
J: TRBJ2-1

CDR3: CASSYLAGATQETQYF
DNA: TGTGCCAGCAGTTACTTAGCGGGGGCCACCCAAGAGACCCAGTACTTC
V: TRBV6-5
size: once
D: TRBD2
J: TRBJ2-5

CDR3: CASSRTGNGQETQYF
DNA: TGTGCCAGCAGCAGAACAGGGAATGGCCAAGAGACCCAGTACTTC
V: TRBV6-1
size: -
D: -
J: TRBJ2-5

CDR3: CASISGGPLQTQYF
DNA: TGTGCCAGCATCAGCGGGGGGCCTTTACAGACCCAGTACTTC
V: TRBV28
size: -
D: TRBD2
J: TRBJ2-5

CDR3: CASSSTRYEQYF
DNA: TGTGCCAGCAGCTCTACGAGATACGAGCAGTACTTC
V: TRBV7-9
size: -
D: -
J: TRBJ2-7

CDR3: CASSQFETPGNTIYF
DNA: TGCGCCAGCAGCCAATTTGAGACACCCGGAAACACCATATATTTT
V: TRBV4-1
size: -
D: -
J: TRBJ1-3

CDR3: CASSDDRGRNSPLHF
DNA: TGTGCCAGCAGTGATGACAGGGGACGTAATTCACCCCTCCACTTT
V: TRBV6-1
size: -
D: TRBD1
J: TRBJ1-6

CDR3: CASSAGQGRVTEAFF
DNA: TGTGCCAGCAGCGCCGGACAGGGGAGGGTGACTGAAGCTTTCTTT
V: TRBV5-6
size: -
D: TRBD1
J: TRBJ1-1

CDR3: CASSTGTGDINYGYTF
DNA: TGTGCCAGTAGTACCGGGACAGGGGATATTAACTATGGCTACACCTTC
V: TRBV19
size: -
D: TRBD1
J: TRBJ1-2

CDR3: CASSERQGRDTQYF
DNA: TGTGCCAGCAGTGAACGGCAGGGAAGAGATACGCAGTATTTT
V: TRBV2
size: -
D: -
J: TRBJ2-3

CDR3: CASSQSAGGASEQFF
DNA: TGTGCCAGCAGCCAGAGTGCCGGGGGGGCGTCTGAGCAGTTCTTC
V: TRBV7-6
size: -
D: TRBD2
J: TRBJ2-1

CDR3: CASSIGGGEYNEQFF
DNA: TGTGCCAGTAGTATCGGAGGGGGGGAGTACAATGAGCAGTTCTTC
V: TRBV19
size: medium-sized
D: -
J: TRBJ2-1

CDR3: CASSHGQDNYGYTF
DNA: TGCGCCAGCAGCCACGGACAGGACAACTATGGCTACACCTTC
V: TRBV5-1
size: once
D: TRBD1
J: TRBJ1-2

CDR3: CASSLVENEQYF
DNA: TGTGCCAGCAGCTTGGTCGAGAACGAGCAGTACTTC
V: TRBV5-6
size: -
D: -
J: TRBJ2-7

CDR3: CASSSGTEGYTF
DNA: TGTGCCAGCAGCTCAGGGACAGAGGGCTACACCTTC
V: TRBV7-9
size: -
D: TRBD1
J: TRBJ1-2

CDR3: CASSQTGGIAYEQYF
DNA: TGTGCCAGCAGCCAGACAGGGGGGATCGCCTACGAGCAGTACTTC
V: TRBV6-5
size: -
D: TRBD1
J: TRBJ2-7

CDR3: CASSSTLAGGRGDTQYF
DNA: TGTGCCAGCAGCTCGACCCTCGCCGGGGGGCGTGGGGATACGCAGTATTTT
V: TRBV13
size: -
D: -
J: TRBJ2-3

CDR3: CASSAKDRGLNEQFF
DNA: TGTGCCAGCAGTGCAAAGGACAGGGGGCTTAATGAGCAGTTCTTC
V: TRBV2
size: -
D: TRBD1
J: TRBJ2-1

CDR3: CASSIPPGTDNRGFTEAFF
DNA: TGTGCCAGTAGTATCCCCCCCGGGACAGACAATCGGGGGTTCACTGAAGCTTTCTTT
V: TRBV19
size: -
D: TRBD1
J: TRBJ1-1

CDR3: CASSLDPGTSQETQYF
DNA: TGCGCCAGCAGCTTGGATCCAGGGACAAGCCAAGAGACCCAGTACTTC
V: TRBV5-1
size: -
D: -
J: TRBJ2-5

CDR3: CASSQDAGGFTDTQYF
DNA: TGTGCCAGCAGCCAGGACGCGGGGGGGTTCACAGATACGCAGTATTTT
V: TRBV5-4
size: -
D: TRBD2
J: TRBJ2-3

CDR3: CASSLREDSPLHF
DNA: TGTGCCAGCAGTCTCAGGGAGGACTCACCCCTCCACTTT
V: TRBV6-4
size: -
D: -
J: TRBJ1-6

CDR3: CASSPRGPMNTEAFF
DNA: TGTGCCAGTAGCCCCAGGGGGCCTATGAACACTGAAGCTTTCTTT
V: TRBV19
size: -
D: TRBD1
J: TRBJ1-1

CDR3: CASSARDRGINEQFF
DNA: TGTGCCAGCAGTGCCCGGGACAGGGGTATCAATGAGCAGTTCTTC
V: TRBV6-1
size: -
D: TRBD1
J: TRBJ2-1

CDR3: CASSLAYGNTEAFF
DNA: TGCGCCAGCAGCTTGGCCTACGGGAACACTGAAGCTTTCTTT
V: TRBV5-1
size: -
D: -
J: TRBJ1-1

CDR3: CAWRGLSNSPLHF
DNA: TGTGCCTGGAGGGGGCTCAGTAATTCACCCCTCCACTTT
V: TRBV30
size: -
D: -
J: TRBJ1-6

CDR3: CASSFGDRSYYEQYF
DNA: TGTGCCAGCAGTTTTGGGGACAGGTCCTACTACGAGCAGTACTTC
V: TRBV28
size: -
D: TRBD1
J: TRBJ2-7

CDR3: CASSQERGGTGELFF
DNA: TGTGCCAGCAGCCAAGAGCGGGGGGGCACCGGGGAGCTGTTTTTT
V: TRBV4-2
size: -
D: TRBD2
J: TRBJ2-2

CDR3: CASSVDRGTGNTIYF
DNA: TGTGCCAGCAGCGTTGACAGGGGAACTGGAAACACCATATATTTT
V: TRBV13
size: few
D: TRBD1
J: TRBJ1-3

CDR3: CASSSSRGDRDYEQYF
DNA: TGTGCCAGCAGTTCCTCCCGAGGGGACAGGGACTACGAGCAGTACTTC
V: TRBV6-5
size: -
D: TRBD1
J: TRBJ2-7

CDR3: CAIREDDGGETQYF
DNA: TGTGCCATCAGGGAAGATGACGGGGGAGAGACCCAGTACTTC
V: TRBV10-3
size: -
D: -
J: TRBJ2-5